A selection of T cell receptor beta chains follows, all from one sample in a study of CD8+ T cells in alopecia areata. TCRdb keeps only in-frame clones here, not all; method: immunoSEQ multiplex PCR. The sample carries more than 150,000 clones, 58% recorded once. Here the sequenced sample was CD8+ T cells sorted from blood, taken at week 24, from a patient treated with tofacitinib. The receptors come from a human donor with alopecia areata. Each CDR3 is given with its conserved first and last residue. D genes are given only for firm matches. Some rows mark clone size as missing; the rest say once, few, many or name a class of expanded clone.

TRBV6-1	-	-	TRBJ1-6	TGTGCCAGCAGTGTGGGTAATTCACCCCTCCACTTT	CASSVGNSPLHF
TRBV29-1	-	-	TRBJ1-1	TGCAGCGTTGATATCGGGATCTTT	CSVDIGIF
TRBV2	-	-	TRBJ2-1	TGTGCCATTTCAGACAGCTCCTACAATGAGCAGTTCTTC	CAISDSSYNEQFF
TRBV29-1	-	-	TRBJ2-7	TGCAGCGTTCGTTGGGCCATCTCCTACGAGCAGTACTTC	CSVRWAISYEQYF
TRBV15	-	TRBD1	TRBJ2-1	TGTGCCACCAGCAGAGATTGGACAGGTAAATGGGGTGGACGAAGGAATGAGCAGTTCTTC	CATSRDWTGKWGGRRNEQFF
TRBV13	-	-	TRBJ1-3	TGTGCCAGCAGCACCAGGGTCTATGGAAACACCATATATTTT	CASSTRVYGNTIYF
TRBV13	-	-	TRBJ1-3	TGTGCCAGCAGCTTAGGAGGCGGGCCTGGAAACACCATATATTTT	CASSLGGGPGNTIYF
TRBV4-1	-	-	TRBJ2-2	TGCGCCAGCAGCCCCGACACCGGGGAGCTGTTTTTT	CASSPDTGELFF
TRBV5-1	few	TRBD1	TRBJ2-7	TGCGCCAGCAGCCTTCACGAGGGACAGGACCACTACGAGCAGTACTTC	CASSLHEGQDHYEQYF
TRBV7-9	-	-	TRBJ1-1	TGTGCCAGCAGATCCTTTCCCGGGGGTAACACTGAAGCTTTCTTT	CASRSFPGGNTEAFF
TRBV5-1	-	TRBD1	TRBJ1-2	TGCGCCAGCAGGAGACAGGGGCCGCTTGGCTACACCTTC	CASRRQGPLGYTF
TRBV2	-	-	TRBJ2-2	TGTGCCAGCCTGGGGGGTTATGTCACCGGGGAGCTGTTTTTT	CASLGGYVTGELFF
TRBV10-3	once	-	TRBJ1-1	TGTGCCATCAGTGAGGGACGGGAGAACACTGAAGCTTTCTTT	CAISEGRENTEAFF
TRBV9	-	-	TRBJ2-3	TGTGCCAGCGGTCGGTCGGATACGCAGTATTTT	CASGRSDTQYF
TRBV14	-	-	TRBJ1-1	TGTGCCAGCAGCCAAGCACAGGCCCTAGTTTCCTTT	CASSQAQALVSF
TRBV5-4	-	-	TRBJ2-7	TGTGCCAGCAGCTTGGGTTACGTGGGGGTGTCCTACGAGCAGTACTTC	CASSLGYVGVSYEQYF
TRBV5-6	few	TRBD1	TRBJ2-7	TGTGCCAGCAGCTATGGGACAGGGTCCTACGAGCAGTACTTC	CASSYGTGSYEQYF